The present T cell receptor (beta chain) was sequenced within a study of T-cell reconstitution after alpha-beta-depleted transplantation in children. General study results and limits: At one year after transplant, newly produced T cells mostly accounted for T-cell counts and diversity. Several hundred expanded graft clones reportedly gave rise to the alpha-beta T cells present about two months after transplant. Some patients' high day-60 TCRbeta diversity was traced to surviving recipient T cells and thymic progenitors.

Using unique molecular identifiers, the investigators prepared the TCRbeta library. TCRdb reprocessed the PCR reads via MiXCR and lists one record per CDR3 protein. The data hold 580,000 or so distinct CDR3 sequences, with 20% to 25% observed a single time. Comment on this clonotype: Antigen unknown.

Germline V CDR1 and CDR2: SGHTA, FQGNSA. The CDR3 sequence is 16 residues long. Trimming removed 0 bases from V and 0 bases from J, with 11 bases in between. This clonotype was sampled from a boy in the first two years of life who had a stem cell transplant for acute myeloid leukemia, so the T cells may come from the graft donor. This chain links TRBV7-2 with TRBJ1-1, with D tentatively TRBD1 (5 bases). The starting material was PBMCs, mostly from graft donor cells, obtained 360 days after TCRalphabeta/CD19-depleted stem cell transplant. The CDR3 nucleotides are TGTGCCAGCAGCTTAGCGGCAGGGCGAATGAACACTGAAGCTTTCTTT. Translated, it gives CASSLAAGRMNTEAFF.